This TCR beta chain emerged from a study of blood T cell repertoires in COVID-19. Study as a whole: COVID-19 samples, acute and convalescent, were from the United States, Italy and Spain. PBMCs, B-cell-depleted T cells, or T cells were the source of the cDNA or gDNA that made up the material.

How the authors handled the data: Estimation of nucleated cell counts relied on the amplification of reference gene primers. Sequencing was performed with immunoSEQ multiplex PCR; in TCRdb, only in-frame clones are kept and a portion is missing. V, J and clone size reflect that table, while D and trimming were determined from the DNA. This repertoire shows 65,000 to 85,000 clones, 80% to 90% found once; its top ten account for approximately 11%. The CDR3 loop spans 20 amino acids. Germline V gene lookup returns CDR1 MGHRA and CDR2 YSYEKL. The V end was cut by 0 bases, the J end by 0 bases, with 21 bases between.

Sequenced: peripheral blood. The TCR sequence derives from a woman between 18 and 29 years old with acute or convalescent COVID-19. The chain recombines TRBV4-1 with TRBJ1-3; D is possibly TRBD1 (5 bases). This CDR3 is CASSQEQGANILSSGNTIYF. CDR3 coding DNA: TGCGCCAGCAGCCAAGAGCAAGGGGCGAACATCCTGAGCTCTGGAAACACCATATATTTT.